These 21 T cell receptor beta chains share one sample of origin, sequenced in a study of cytomegalovirus exposure and HLA in healthy donors. The PCR employed 60 Vbeta primers together with 13 Jbeta primers. Some clones are missing from TCRdb's copy, which holds only in-frame ones; the method was immunoSEQ multiplex PCR. In the table there are roughly 100,000 clones, around three quarters of which are singletons. Specimen: PBMCs. These TCRs come from a woman between 18 and 30 years old in good health and CMV-seropositive.

The chain joins TRBV5-4 to TRBJ2-7; 7 bases fit TRBD1. The J segment lost 4 bases and the V segment lost 0 bases, leaving 1 base of the junction unmatched. The CDR3 contains 13 residues. Germline values: CDR1 SGHNT, CDR2 YYREEE (reference sequence). DNA for the CDR3: TGTGCCAGCAGCTTGGGGGACAGATACGAGCAGTACTTC. It yields the protein CASSLGDRYEQYF.

This chain connects TRBV9 to TRBJ2-3; the D is unclear. Trimming stripped 2 bases from V and 0 bases from J, with 4 bases between. The CDR3 loop spans 13 amino acids. CDR1 is SGDLS and CDR2 is YYNGEE in the germline V gene. CDR3 DNA: TGTGCCAGCAGCGTCACTAGCACAGATACGCAGTATTTT. Amino acid sequence: CASSVTSTDTQYF. Drawing the rest from reference TRBV9 and TRBJ2-3, the complete variable domain is DSGVTQTPKHLITATGQRVTLRCSPRSGDLSVYWYQQSLDQGLQFLIQYYNGEERAKGNILERFSAQQFPDLHSELNLSSLELGDSALYFCASSVTSTDTQYFGPGTRLTVL.

The chain combines TRBV11-2 with TRBJ2-7; the D gene is possibly TRBD1 (5 bases). The germline V gene encodes CDR1 SGHAT and CDR2 FQNNGV. V was clipped by 1 base and J by 6 bases, with 16 bases between them. CDR3 length equals 15 residues. DNA of the CDR3: TGTGCCAGCAGCTTAGGGTTGCCATATGGGGCCGAGCAGTACTTC. Residues: CASSLGLPYGAEQYF.

V and J are TRBV29-1 and TRBJ2-1; D may be TRBD2 (5 bases). CDR1 SQVTM and CDR2 ANQGSEA come from the germline V gene. The length of the CDR3 is 13 residues. The V and J ends lost 6 bases and 2 bases respectively, with 11 bases between them. Here the CDR3 DNA reads TGCAGCGTAACTAGACTTACCTACAATGAGCAGTTCTTC. Protein: CSVTRLTYNEQFF.

V is TRBV5-4 and J is TRBJ2-5; D is unresolved. Per germline, CDR1 SGHNT and CDR2 YYREEE (reference sequence). Trimming took off 2 bases at V and 5 bases at J, with 10 bases between the two ends. The CDR3 is made up of 13 amino acids. The CDR3 loop is CASSFYISETQYF. In DNA form, the CDR3 reads TGTGCCAGCAGCTTTTATATTTCGGAGACCCAGTACTTC.

The chain carries TRBV7-2 and TRBJ2-1; D is perhaps TRBD2 (5 bases). CDR3 length equals 13 residues. The V gene's germline CDR1 is SGHTA and CDR2 FQGNSA. Trimming pared 5 bases from V and 5 bases from J, leaving 10 bases between. CDR3 loop: CASSLGRDNEQFF. In DNA, the CDR3 is TGTGCCAGCAGCCTGGGGAGAGACAATGAGCAGTTCTTC.

The genes are TRBV19 and TRBJ2-7; 8 bases agree with TRBD2. V lost 5 bases and J lost 3; bases outside the gene matches: 9. CDR1 is LNHDA, CDR2 SQIVND, per germline (reference sequence). The CDR3 covers 15 residues. This CDR3 reads CASSRFGGVDYEQYF. The CDR3 nucleotides read TGTGCCAGTAGTCGTTTCGGGGGGGTGGACTACGAGCAGTACTTC.

The chain couples TRBV9 to TRBJ2-7, with 9 bases identical to TRBD1. Germline V gene sequence: CDR1 SGDLS, CDR2 YYNGEE. With V trimmed by 0 bases and J by 2 bases, 3 bases remained unmatched. This CDR3 is built from 15 residues. The CDR3 reads CASSVGTGATYEQYF. The DNA for the CDR3 is TGTGCCAGCAGCGTAGGGACAGGGGCCACCTACGAGCAGTACTTC.

The J gene is TRBJ1-4, the V gene TRBV7-9, with a tentative D call TRBD1 (5 bases). The germline gives CDR1 SEHNR, CDR2 FQNEAQ (reference sequence). Trimming shortened V by 5 bases and J by 3 bases, and 16 bases separated the two germline ends. This CDR3 is built from 16 residues. The CDR3 region is CASSPRAGTANEKLFF. The CDR3, as DNA: TGTGCCAGCAGCCCCAGGGCGGGAACTGCTAATGAAAAACTGTTTTTT.

The rearrangement links TRBV30 to TRBJ2-1; the D gene is possibly TRBD2 (5 bases). The CDR3 loop spans 13 amino acids. CDR1 GTSNPN and CDR2 SVGIG come from the germline V gene (reference sequence). Trimming removed 0 bases at V and 10 bases at J, with 13 bases between. This CDR3 is CAWSVLVGAEQFF. The CDR3 region has the DNA TGTGCCTGGAGTGTACTTGTGGGAGCCGAGCAGTTCTTC.

The chain combines TRBV28 with TRBJ2-7; the D gene is possibly TRBD2 (6 bases). Trimming removed 5 bases at V and 4 bases at J, with 15 bases between. CDR1 and CDR2 from the germline V gene are MDHEN and SYDVKM. The CDR3 consists of 14 residues. CDR3 in amino acids: CASSTGEVIYEQYF. In DNA form, the CDR3 reads TGTGCCAGCAGTACGGGAGAAGTAATATACGAGCAGTACTTC. Full variable domain (missing parts from reference TRBV28 and TRBJ2-7): DVKVTQSSRYLVKRTGEKVFLECVQDMDHENMFWYRQDPGLGLRLIYFSYDVKMKEKGDIPEGYSVSREKKERFSLILESASTNQTSMYLCASSTGEVIYEQYFGPGTRLTVT.

The V and J genes are TRBV30 and TRBJ2-5; weak D call: TRBD2 (5 bases). V was clipped by 1 base and J by 5 bases, with 8 bases between them. Looked up from germline, CDR1 is GTSNPN and CDR2 is SVGIG (reference sequence). This CDR3 has 12 amino acids. The CDR3 DNA follows: TGTGCCTGGAGTGCGAGCGGCGAGACCCAGTACTTC. Protein sequence: CAWSASGETQYF.

This clone was observed a few times. This chain joins TRBV28 and TRBJ2-4; perhaps TRBD2 as D (6 bases). With 3 bases removed from V and 8 bases from J, the gap between germline ends came to 11 bases. Germline-derived CDR1 and CDR2 are MDHEN and SYDVKM. This CDR3 is 13 amino acids long. The CDR3 region is CASSFTGAYIQYF. Written as DNA, the CDR3 is TGTGCCAGCAGTTTTACGGGAGCATACATTCAGTACTTC.

V gene TRBV15 combines with J gene TRBJ2-7, with 12 nucleotides matching TRBD2. Unmatched junction bases numbered 7, after V lost 4 bases and J lost 6 bases. Germline V gene lookup returns CDR1 LNHNV and CDR2 YYDKDF (reference sequence). There are 15 residues in the CDR3. The CDR3 here is CATSTSSGRAPEQYF. The CDR3 region has the DNA TGTGCCACCAGCACTTCTAGCGGGAGGGCCCCCGAGCAGTACTTC.

The rearrangement joins TRBV6-1 to TRBJ2-5, with D tentatively TRBD2 (5 bases). V lost 1 base and J 11 bases, leaving 14 bases between the germline ends. The germline CDR1 and CDR2 sequences are MNHNS and SASEGT. The CDR3 length is 13 residues. Here the CDR3 DNA reads TGTGCCAGCAGTGAAGGCGCCCGGGGAGTGCAGTACTTC. Its protein product is CASSEGARGVQYF.

J is TRBJ1-2 and V is TRBV19; D may be TRBD1 (5 bases). The CDR3 sequence is 13 residues long. Trimming took 3 bases from V and 8 from J, leaving 13 bases between them. Germline V gives CDR1 LNHDA, CDR2 SQIVND (reference sequence). The CDR3 here is CASSIWQGNGYTF. DNA for the CDR3: TGTGCCAGTAGTATCTGGCAGGGAAACGGCTACACCTTC.

This chain connects TRBV5-1 to TRBJ2-3; 7 bases agree with TRBD2. With V trimmed by 1 base and J by 2 bases, 7 bases remained unmatched. The CDR3 is made up of 16 amino acids. Germline V CDR1 and CDR2: SGHRS, YFSETQ. For the CDR3, the DNA is TGCGCCAGCAGCTTGACGGGGAGGGAACACACAGATACGCAGTATTTT. Protein sequence: CASSLTGREHTDTQYF.

This chain connects TRBV10-2 to TRBJ2-1, with 12 bases matching TRBD2. The CDR3 has 15 residues. Looked up from germline, CDR1 is WSHSY and CDR2 is SAAADI. V trimming: 6 bases; J trimming: 8 bases; junction bases outside the gene matches: 8. CDR3 nucleotide sequence: TGCGCCAGCAGCACCCTAGCGGGAGGGATAGATGAGCAGTTCTTC. It is translated as CASSTLAGGIDEQFF.

The genes are TRBV10-1 and TRBJ2-1, with TRBD1 identical over 7 bases. V was clipped by 8 bases and J by 0 bases; unmatched bases: 7. CDR3 length equals 15 residues. The germline CDR1 and CDR2 sequences are WNHNN and SYGVQD (reference sequence). Here the CDR3 DNA reads TGCGCCAGCTCAAAGGGGGCGCCCTCCTACAATGAGCAGTTCTTC. Its translation is CASSKGAPSYNEQFF.

The chain is built from TRBV5-1 and TRBJ2-1, with 10 nucleotides matching TRBD2. Trimming removed 2 bases from V and 8 bases from J; junction bases left unmatched: 7. CDR1 is SGHRS, CDR2 YFSETQ, per germline. The CDR3 runs to 15 residues. The CDR3 sequence is CASSFGAGGPYEQFF. Written as DNA, the CDR3 is TGCGCCAGCAGCTTTGGAGCGGGAGGGCCCTATGAGCAGTTCTTC.

Notes on this clone: No conserved phenylalanine or tryptophan ends this CDR3, so it is likely a read error. The chain couples TRBV29-1 to TRBJ2-3; TRBD2 matches 9 bases. Looked up from germline, CDR1 is SQVTM and CDR2 is ANQGSEA. The J segment lost 2 bases and the V segment lost 4 bases, leaving 4 bases of the junction unmatched. The CDR3 runs 14 residues. The CDR3 protein is CSVAPSGVTDTQYV. The CDR3 region has the DNA TGCAGCGTTGCACCTAGCGGGGTCACAGATACGCAGTATGTT.